A selection of T cell receptor beta chains follows, all from one sample in a study of cytomegalovirus exposure and HLA in healthy donors. Sequenced by immunoSEQ multiplex PCR; TCRdb stores in-frame clones only, minus some. The top ten hold 3.5% to 5.5% of the sample, which has about 77,000 clones, around 79% seen once. Sequenced sample: PBMCs. The receptors were sampled from a man aged 35 to 55 in good health and CMV-seronegative. CDR3s include the opening cysteine and the closing phenylalanine or tryptophan. D genes are given only for firm matches. Clone size, where shown, is once, few, many, or a class for clones that have expanded.

TRBV27	.	TRBD2	TRBJ2-7	TGTGCCAGCAGTTTATCTGCTAGCGGGATCTACGAGCAGTACTTC	CASSLSASGIYEQYF
TRBV28	.	TRBD2	TRBJ2-7	TGTGCCAGCAGTAGCCGGACTAGCGGATACTCCTACGAGCAGTACTTC	CASSSRTSGYSYEQYF
TRBV7-6	.	TRBD2	TRBJ2-7	TGTGCCAGCAGCTTACTAGCGGGAGGCTACGAGCAGTACTTC	CASSLLAGGYEQYF
TRBV11-2	.	.	TRBJ1-1	TGTGCCAGCAGCGTAAGAGCGAACACTGAAGCTTTCTTT	CASSVRANTEAFF
TRBV6-5	.	.	TRBJ2-2	TGTGCCAGCAGACTTGACAGAGCGAGCGGGGAGCTGTTTTTT	CASRLDRASGELFF
TRBV27	.	TRBD2	TRBJ2-2	TGTGCCAGCAGCACTAGCGGGAACGCGAACACCGGGGAGCTGTTTTTT	CASSTSGNANTGELFF
TRBV7-9	.	.	TRBJ2-1	TGTGCCAGCAGCTTAGAGGGGCAGTCCTACAATGAGCAGTTCTTC	CASSLEGQSYNEQFF
TRBV14	once	.	TRBJ2-2	TGTGCCAGCAGCCAAGATTGGCACACCGGGGAGCTGTTTTTT	CASSQDWHTGELFF
TRBV5-1	.	TRBD1	TRBJ2-2	TGCGCCAGCAGCTGGGGGACAGGTGCGAACACCGGGGAGCTGTTTTTT	CASSWGTGANTGELFF
TRBV2	.	.	TRBJ2-2	TGTGCCAGCAGCCCGACTACCACGAACACCGGGGAGCTGTTTTTT	CASSPTTTNTGELFF
TRBV9	.	TRBD2	TRBJ2-1	TGTGCCAGCAGCGTATCGGGAGGTGGTAATGAGCAGTTCTTC	CASSVSGGGNEQFF
TRBV5-1	.	TRBD2	TRBJ2-3	TGCGCCAGCAGCTCCGGCGGGCTAGCGGTGGATACGCAGTATTTT	CASSSGGLAVDTQYF
TRBV18	once	TRBD1	TRBJ2-7	TGTGCCAGCTCACCTTTCACAGGGGGCACAAACTACGAGCAGTACTTC	CASSPFTGGTNYEQYF
TRBV6-4	medium-sized	.	TRBJ2-1	TGTGCCAGCAGTCCTAGCTCCTACAATGAGCAGTTCTTC	CASSPSSYNEQFF
TRBV30	.	TRBD1	TRBJ1-2	TGTGCCTGGAGTGCGGACAGGGGCCAGTATGGCTACACCTTC	CAWSADRGQYGYTF
TRBV30	.	TRBD1	TRBJ2-7	TGTGCCTGGAGTTGGGGACAGGGATACGAGCAGTACTTC	CAWSWGQGYEQYF
TRBV7-2	.	.	TRBJ2-1	TGTGCCAGCAGCCTATCACGAGTCTCCTACAATGAGCAGTTCTTC	CASSLSRVSYNEQFF
TRBV6-1	many	.	TRBJ2-1	TGTGCCAGCAGGGACTTGGGTCATGAGCAGTTCTTC	CASRDLGHEQFF
TRBV2	.	TRBD1	TRBJ1-5	TGTGCCAGCAGTTCACCCAAGAAGACAGGGCCCCTGGATAGCAATCAGCCCCAGCATTTT	CASSSPKKTGPLDSNQPQHF
TRBV28	.	TRBD1	TRBJ1-4	TGTGCCAGCAGTTTATTCCCGGGACAGGGTGGGGAAAAACTGTTTTTT	CASSLFPGQGGEKLFF
TRBV13	.	.	TRBJ1-5	TGTGCCAGCAGCTTAGGTGGGGGCCGGTCGTATCAGCCCCAGCATTTT	CASSLGGGRSYQPQHF
TRBV12-5	few	TRBD1	TRBJ1-1	TGTGCTAGTGGTTTGGTACAGGGGGGACAGGGGATGAACACTGAAGCTTTCTTT	CASGLVQGGQGMNTEAFF
TRBV18	.	.	TRBJ1-2	TGTGCCAGCTCAACGGACAGCAGGGAAGGCTACACCTTC	CASSTDSREGYTF
TRBV10-1	.	.	TRBJ2-3	TGCGCCAGCAGCCCGGTTCGCGGCCTTGAGACGCAGTATTTT	CASSPVRGLETQYF
TRBV6-1	.	.	TRBJ2-1	TGTGCCAGCAGTGAAGCACAGGGATTTGGGCAGTTCTTC	CASSEAQGFGQFF
TRBV28	.	TRBD2	TRBJ2-7	TGTGCCAGCGACCTAGCGGGGGGCTCCTACGAGCAGTACTTC	CASDLAGGSYEQYF
TRBV25-1	.	TRBD2	TRBJ2-7	TGTGCCAGCAGTGTAGTAGCGGGAGGGCCGGGCTACGAGCAGTACTTC	CASSVVAGGPGYEQYF
TRBV6-5	.	.	TRBJ1-2	TGTGCCATCGGGCCAGGGAGGAACTATGGCTACACCTTC	CAIGPGRNYGYTF
TRBV27	.	TRBD2	TRBJ2-3	TGTGCCAGCGGAACTAGCGGGAGGTCTACAGATACGCAGTATTTT	CASGTSGRSTDTQYF
TRBV6-1	.	TRBD2	TRBJ2-2	TGTGCCAGCAGTGAACCGGCGGGAGTTGGCACCGGGGAGCTGTTTTTT	CASSEPAGVGTGELFF
TRBV2	few	.	TRBJ2-7	TGTGCCAGCAGAAAAACGGGGACTTCCTACGAGCAGTACTTC	CASRKTGTSYEQYF
TRBV5-1	.	.	TRBJ1-3	TGCGCCAGCAGCTTGACAGGACCAAACACCATATATTTT	CASSLTGPNTIYF
TRBV18	few	.	TRBJ2-3	TGTGCCAGCTCACCACTTCAAAGCGGGCGCCCCGTCGCTACGATCACAGATACGCAGTATTTT	CASSPLQSGRPVATITDTQYF
TRBV18	few	.	TRBJ1-1	TGTGCCAGCTCACCAGCGATGAACACTGAAGCTTTCTTT	CASSPAMNTEAFF
TRBV19	.	TRBD1	TRBJ1-2	TGTGCCAGTACCCACAGACAGGGGGGAAACTATGGCTACACCTTC	CASTHRQGGNYGYTF
TRBV7-9	.	.	TRBJ2-7	TGTGCCAGCAGCTTAGATCAGGGTCCCCACGAGCAGTACTTC	CASSLDQGPHEQYF
TRBV19	.	.	TRBJ1-5	TGTGCCAGTAGGATGGGGACCGGGGAGGGAAGGCCCCAGCATTTT	CASRMGTGEGRPQHF
TRBV6-5	.	.	TRBJ2-2	TGTGCCAGCAGTCCAAACAGGGGGGAGCTGTTTTTT	CASSPNRGELFF
TRBV2	once	TRBD1	TRBJ2-5	TGTGCCACCCGGGCACAGGGGGAACGCCCGGGGGAGACCCAGTACTTC	CATRAQGERPGETQYF
TRBV11-2	.	TRBD2	TRBJ2-7	TGTGCCAGCAGCTCTAGCGGGAGGATCGTCTACGAGCAGTACTTC	CASSSSGRIVYEQYF
TRBV4-3	.	.	TRBJ2-7	TGCGCCAGCAGCCCCCGGACCGGGGGAGAGCAGTACTTC	CASSPRTGGEQYF